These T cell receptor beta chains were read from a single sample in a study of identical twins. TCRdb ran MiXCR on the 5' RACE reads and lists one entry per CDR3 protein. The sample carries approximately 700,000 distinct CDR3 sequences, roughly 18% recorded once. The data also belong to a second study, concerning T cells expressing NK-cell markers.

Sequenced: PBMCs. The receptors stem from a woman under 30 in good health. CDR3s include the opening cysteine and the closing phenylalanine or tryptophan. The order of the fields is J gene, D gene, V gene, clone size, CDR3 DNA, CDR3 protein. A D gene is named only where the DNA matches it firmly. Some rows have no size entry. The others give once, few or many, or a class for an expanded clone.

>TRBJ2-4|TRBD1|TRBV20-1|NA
TGCAGTGCGCGACAGGGGGCCGGGTCCAAAAACATTCAGTACTTC
CSARQGAGSKNIQYF
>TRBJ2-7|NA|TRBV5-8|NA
TGTGCCAGTCGGGGAGTGGGCTACGAGCAGTACTTC
CASRGVGYEQYF
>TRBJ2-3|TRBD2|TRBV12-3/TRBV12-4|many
TGTGCCAGCAGGCGACTAGCGGGGGGCACAGATACGCAGTATTTT
CASRRLAGGTDTQYF
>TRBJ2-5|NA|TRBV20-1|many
TGCAGTGCCACCCGAGGGCAAGAGACCCAGTACTTC
CSATRGQETQYF
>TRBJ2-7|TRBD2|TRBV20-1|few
TGCAGTGCTAGTCCGCTAGCGGGAGTTTTCTACGAGCAGTACTTC
CSASPLAGVFYEQYF
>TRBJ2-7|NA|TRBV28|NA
TGTGCCAGCAGTTCCGGGACAAATCACGAGCAGTACTTC
CASSSGTNHEQYF
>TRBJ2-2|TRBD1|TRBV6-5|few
TGTGCCAGCAGTTATGGGACAGGGTCGTATGCCGGGGAGCTGTTTTTT
CASSYGTGSYAGELFF
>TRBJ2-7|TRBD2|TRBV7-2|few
TGTGCCAGCAGCTTCCCGGAGCTAGCGGGAGCCGAGCAGTACTTC
CASSFPELAGAEQYF
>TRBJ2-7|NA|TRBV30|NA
TGTGCCTGGAGTACACAGGGCACCTACGAGCAGTACTTC
CAWSTQGTYEQYF
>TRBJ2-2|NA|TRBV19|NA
TGTGCCAGTAGTATAGATCGGGGGGCAGCGGGTGCCGGGGAGCTGTTTTTT
CASSIDRGAAGAGELFF
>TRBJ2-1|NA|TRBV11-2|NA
TGTGCCAGCAGCTTTACTAGGGCGAATGAGCAGTTCTTC
CASSFTRANEQFF
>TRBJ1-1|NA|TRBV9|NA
TGTGCCAGCAGCGTAGCCCGGGACACCAAAACTTTCTTT
CASSVARDTKTFF
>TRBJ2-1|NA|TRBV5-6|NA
TGTGCCAACAGCTCCCGACAAGCTCTCAACAATGAGCAGTTCTTC
CANSSRQALNNEQFF
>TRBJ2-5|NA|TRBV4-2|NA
TGTGCCAGCAGCCAAGATATTCGGGGTGGCGAGACCCAGTACTTC
CASSQDIRGGETQYF
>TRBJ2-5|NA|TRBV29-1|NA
TGCAGCGTTGCCGGGCCCGGAGAGACCCAGTACTTC
CSVAGPGETQYF
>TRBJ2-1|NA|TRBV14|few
TGTGCCAGCAGCCTTGATACAGCGGCCAATGAGCAGTTCTTC
CASSLDTAANEQFF
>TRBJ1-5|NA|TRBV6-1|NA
TGTGCCAGCAGTGTAACCCAGGCCCAGCCCCAGCATTTT
CASSVTQAQPQHF
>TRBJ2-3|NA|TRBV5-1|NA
TGCGCCAGCAGCTTGGACAGGCCGGAAGATACGCAGTATTTT
CASSLDRPEDTQYF
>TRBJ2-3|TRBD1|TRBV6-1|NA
TGTGCCAGCAGCCCACCGGGACAGGGTGTCACAGATACGCAGTATTTT
CASSPPGQGVTDTQYF
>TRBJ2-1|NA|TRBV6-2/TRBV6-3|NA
TGTGCCAGCAGTTACGCAGGGGATCAGTTCTTC
CASSYAGDQFF
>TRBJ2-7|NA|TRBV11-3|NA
TGTGCCAGCAGCCCAACCATGGGCGAGCAGTACTTC
CASSPTMGEQYF
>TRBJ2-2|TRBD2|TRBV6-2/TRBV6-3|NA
TGTGCCAGCAGAACCGGGACTAAAAACACCGGGGAGCTGTTTTTT
CASRTGTKNTGELFF
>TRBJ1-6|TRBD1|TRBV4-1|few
TGCGCCAGCAGCCACGCGGGACAGGCGTCGGCACCCCTCCACTTT
CASSHAGQASAPLHF
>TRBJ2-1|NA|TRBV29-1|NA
TGCAGCGTTGAGGGGAATGGCAATGAGCAGTTCTTC
CSVEGNGNEQFF
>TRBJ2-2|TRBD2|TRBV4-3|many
TGCGCCAGCAGCCAAGAGATTCGACTAGCGGGAGCCGGGGAGCTGTTTTTT
CASSQEIRLAGAGELFF
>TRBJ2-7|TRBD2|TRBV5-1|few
TGCGCCAGCAGCTTTGGACTAGCGACGGGGGAGCAGTACTTC
CASSFGLATGEQYF
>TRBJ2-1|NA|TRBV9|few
TGTGCCAGCAGCGTCGCGGGACTCAATGAGCAGTTCTTC
CASSVAGLNEQFF
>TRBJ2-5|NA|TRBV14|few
TGTGCCAGCAGCCAAAGACAGGCCCAAGAGACCCAGTACTTC
CASSQRQAQETQYF
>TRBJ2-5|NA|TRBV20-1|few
TGCAGTGCCAGGGGAGGGGTTCACGAGACCCAGTACTTC
CSARGGVHETQYF
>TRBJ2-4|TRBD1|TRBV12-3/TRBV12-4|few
TGTGCCAGCAGTTTAGACAGGGGGCTGAAGGACATTCAGTACTTC
CASSLDRGLKDIQYF
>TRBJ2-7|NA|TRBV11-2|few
TGTGCCAGCAGACTAGGATTAGTTCCCAGCGAGCAGTACTTC
CASRLGLVPSEQYF
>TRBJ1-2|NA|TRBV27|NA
TGTGCCAGCAGTCCACACCGTGGGACAAGGGGACCCAACTATGGCTACACCTTC
CASSPHRGTRGPNYGYTF
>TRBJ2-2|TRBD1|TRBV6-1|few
TGTGCCAGCAGTGGGACAGGGGACTCCGGGGAGCTGTTTTTT
CASSGTGDSGELFF
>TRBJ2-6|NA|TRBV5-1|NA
TGCGCCAGCAGCTTAGACCGGTTCTCTGGGGCCAACGTCCTGACTTTC
CASSLDRFSGANVLTF
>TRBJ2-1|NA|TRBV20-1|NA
TGCAGTGCTAGTAAGATTGTAGGCAATGAGCAGTTCTTC
CSASKIVGNEQFF
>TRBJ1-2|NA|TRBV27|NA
TGTGCCAGCAGTTTACAGCAGGGCCAATACTATGGCTACACCTTC
CASSLQQGQYYGYTF
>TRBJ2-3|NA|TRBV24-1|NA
TGTGCCACCAGTGATTTCTCCGTCATCCCGCAGTATTTT
CATSDFSVIPQYF
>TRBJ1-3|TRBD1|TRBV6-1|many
TGTGCCAGCACCCGGACAGGGCCTGAAAACACCATATATTTT
CASTRTGPENTIYF
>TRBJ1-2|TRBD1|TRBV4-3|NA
TGCGCCAGCAGCCGAGAAGGGACAGACCTCTATGGCTACACCTTC
CASSREGTDLYGYTF
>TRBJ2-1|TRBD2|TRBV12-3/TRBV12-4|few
TGTGCCAGCAGTGAGGGACTAGCGGTCGGTGAGCAGTTCTTC
CASSEGLAVGEQFF
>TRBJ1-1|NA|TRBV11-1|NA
TGTGCCAGCGGGGGGATGAACACTGAAGCTTTCTTT
CASGGMNTEAFF
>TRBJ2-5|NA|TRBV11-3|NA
TGTGCCAGCAGCCGAACAACAGGGCTGTACCAAGAGACCCAGTACTTC
CASSRTTGLYQETQYF
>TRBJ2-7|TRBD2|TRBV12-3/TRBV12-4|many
TGTGCCAGCAGTCTTAGCGGGCTCTCCTACGAGCAGTACTTC
CASSLSGLSYEQYF
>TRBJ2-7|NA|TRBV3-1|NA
TGTGCCAGCAGCCAAAGGCATAGCCCGGCTCGCTACGAGCAGTACTTC
CASSQRHSPARYEQYF
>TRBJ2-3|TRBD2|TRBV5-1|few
TGCGCCAGCAGCACTCAAGGAGCGGGGCCCCCAGATACGCAGTATTTT
CASSTQGAGPPDTQYF
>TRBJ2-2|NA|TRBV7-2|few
TGTGCCAGCAGGAAAGTCAGGGCAAACACCGGGGAGCTGTTTTTT
CASRKVRANTGELFF
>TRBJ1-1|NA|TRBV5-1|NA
TGCGCCAGCAGCCTATTTGCGGAGAACACTGAAGCTTTCTTT
CASSLFAENTEAFF
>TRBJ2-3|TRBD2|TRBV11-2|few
TGTGCCAGCAGCCCAGGGGCTAGCGGGGCTTCCACAGATACGCAGTATTTT
CASSPGASGASTDTQYF
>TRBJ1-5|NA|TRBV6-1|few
TGTGCCAGCAAAGCGTTTTCGGCAGCCTATCAGCCCCAGCATTTT
CASKAFSAAYQPQHF